This paragraph covers one T cell receptor beta chain sequence. Original processing methods: Amplified reference gene primers provided the basis for estimating nucleated cell counts. Clones were read by immunoSEQ multiplex PCR, and TCRdb kept only the in-frame ones, dropping some. The D gene and trimming were derived from the DNA, and the V and J assignments and clone size from that table. The data contain approximately 220,000 clones, approximately 80% of them singletons. V lost 2 bases and J 1 base, leaving 12 bases between the germline ends. The CDR3 sequence is 15 residues long. Germline CDR1 is SQVTM and CDR2 is ANQGSEA. The record originates from a study of blood T cell repertoires in COVID-19. About the research overall: Specimens from acute and convalescent COVID-19 originated in the United States, Italy and Spain. The cDNA or gDNA used as material had been derived from T cells, B-cell-depleted T cells, or PBMCs.

The TCR comes from a man aged 35 to 55 with acute or convalescent COVID-19. The chain employs TRBV29-1 and TRBJ2-1; the D gene is possibly TRBD2 (6 bases). The sequencing input was peripheral blood. The CDR3 nucleotides are TGCAGCGTTGAAAGGGAGGCCTCGTCCTACAATGAGCAGTTCTTC. This gives the protein CSVEREASSYNEQFF.